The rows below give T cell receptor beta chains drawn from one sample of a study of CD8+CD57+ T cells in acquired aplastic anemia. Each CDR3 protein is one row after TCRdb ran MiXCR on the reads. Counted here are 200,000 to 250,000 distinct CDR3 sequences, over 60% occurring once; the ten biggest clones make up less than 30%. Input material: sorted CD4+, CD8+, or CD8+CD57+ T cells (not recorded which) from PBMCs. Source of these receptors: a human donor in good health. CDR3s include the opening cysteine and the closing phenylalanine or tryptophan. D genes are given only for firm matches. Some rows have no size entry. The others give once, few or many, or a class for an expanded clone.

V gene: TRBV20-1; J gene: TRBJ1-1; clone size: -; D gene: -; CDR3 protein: CSASSSGAMNTEAFF; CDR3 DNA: TGCAGTGCTAGTTCCTCAGGTGCAATGAACACTGAAGCTTTCTTT
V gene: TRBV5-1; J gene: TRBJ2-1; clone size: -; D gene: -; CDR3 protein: CASTQSHNEQFF; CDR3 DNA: TGCGCCAGCACCCAATCCCACAATGAGCAGTTCTTC
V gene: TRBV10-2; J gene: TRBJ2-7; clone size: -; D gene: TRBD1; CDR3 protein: CASMDRATYEQYF; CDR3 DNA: TGCGCCAGCATGGACAGGGCGACCTACGAGCAGTACTTC
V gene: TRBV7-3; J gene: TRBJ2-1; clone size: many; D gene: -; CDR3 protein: CASSVTLMDEQFF; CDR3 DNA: TGTGCCAGCAGCGTAACATTAATGGATGAGCAGTTCTTC
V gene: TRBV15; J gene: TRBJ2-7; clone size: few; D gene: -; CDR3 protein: CATSSRASYEQYF; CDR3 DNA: TGTGCCACCAGCAGCAGGGCAAGCTACGAGCAGTACTTC
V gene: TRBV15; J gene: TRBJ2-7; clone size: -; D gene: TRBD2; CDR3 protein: CATSGSGRAFTRGYEQYF; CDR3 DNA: TGTGCCACCAGCGGTAGCGGGAGGGCCTTCACCAGGGGCTACGAGCAGTACTTC
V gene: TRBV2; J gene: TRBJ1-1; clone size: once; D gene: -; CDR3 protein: CASIRRRGNTEAFF; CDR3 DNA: TGTGCCAGCATTCGACGCAGGGGTAACACTGAAGCTTTCTTT
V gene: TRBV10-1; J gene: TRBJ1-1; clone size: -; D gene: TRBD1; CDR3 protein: CASRQGGVNTEAFF; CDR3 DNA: TGCGCCAGCCGACAGGGAGGCGTGAACACTGAAGCTTTCTTT
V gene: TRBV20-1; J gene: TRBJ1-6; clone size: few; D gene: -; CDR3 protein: CSARGILSNSPLHF; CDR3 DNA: TGCAGTGCTAGAGGTATCCTCTCTAATTCACCCCTCCACTTT
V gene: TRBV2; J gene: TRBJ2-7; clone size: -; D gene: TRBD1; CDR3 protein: CASSGPSTGTIYEQYF; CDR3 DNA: TGTGCCAGCAGTGGACCTTCGACAGGGACCATCTACGAGCAGTACTTC
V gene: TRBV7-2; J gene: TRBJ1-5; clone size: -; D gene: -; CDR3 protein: CASSFQHF; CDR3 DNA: TGTGCCAGCAGCTTCCAGCATTTT